Each of the 11 T cell receptor beta chains below was sequenced from the same sample in a study of blood T cell repertoires in COVID-19. Measured with immunoSEQ multiplex PCR; TCRdb has only the in-frame clones, and not every one. The repertoire has 95,000 to 150,000 clones, 60% to 85% of them found once; the top ten carry roughly 0.86%. The specimen was peripheral blood. All receptors come from a human donor with acute or convalescent COVID-19. The donor label of this sample is uncertain.

This clone has only a few counts. The chain links TRBV7-9 to TRBJ1-3; TRBD1 agrees at 7 bases. Losses at the gene ends were 5 bases for V and 2 bases for J; bases not matched to a gene: 6. Germline V gene lookup returns CDR1 SEHNR and CDR2 FQNEAQ (reference sequence). The CDR3 runs to 15 residues. The CDR3 DNA reads as TGTGCCAGCAGCCGCAAGGGGGCTCCTGGAAACACCATATATTTT. Its translation is CASSRKGAPGNTIYF.

The rearrangement uses TRBV12-3 or TRBV12-4 and TRBJ1-1; D is unresolved. This CDR3 contains 13 residues. Trimming cost V 7 bases and J 1 base, with 10 bases left between them. CDR3 sequence: CASTARGNTEAFF. The CDR3 DNA follows: TGTGCCAGCACCGCTCGGGGGAACACTGAAGCTTTCTTT.

V gene TRBV6-5 combines with J gene TRBJ2-7; D is ambiguous. The CDR3 runs to 14 residues. Germline CDR1 and CDR2: MNHEY and SVGAGI. Trimming took 7 bases from V and 4 from J, leaving 17 bases between them. The CDR3 spells CASKSGPGRYEQYF. The CDR3 DNA reads TGTGCCAGCAAATCAGGTCCTGGAAGGTACGAGCAGTACTTC.

About this clone itself: In the same sample, other DNA sequences code for this CDR3. The chain links TRBV6-5 to TRBJ2-1; 10 nucleotides match TRBD1. CDR1 and CDR2 from the germline V gene are MNHEY and SVGAGI. The CDR3 spans 13 residues. Trimming cost V 6 bases and J 9 bases; bases outside gene matches: 5. The CDR3 is CASSRGDRGEQFF. The DNA for the CDR3 is TGTGCCAGCAGCAGAGGGGACAGGGGTGAGCAGTTCTTC.

This clone was seen just once. J is TRBJ2-6 and V is TRBV7-9, with TRBD1 matching over 7 bases. The CDR3 is 16 residues long. CDR1 SEHNR and CDR2 FQNEAQ come from the germline V gene (reference sequence). V lost 4 bases, J lost 0 bases, and 3 bases stayed unmatched. The CDR3 DNA sequence: TGTGCCAGCAGCTCTTGGGACAGCTCTGGGGCCAACGTCCTGACTTTC. Its translation: CASSSWDSSGANVLTF.

The genes are TRBV6-2 or TRBV6-3 and TRBJ1-6, with D perhaps TRBD1 (6 bases). The germline V and J ends were trimmed by 2 bases and 6 bases, with 11 bases remaining between them. The CDR3 consists of 15 residues. CDR1 and CDR2 from the germline V gene are MNHEY and SVGEGT. The DNA for the CDR3 is TGTGCCAGCAGTTACAATGGACAGAGTAATTCACCCCTCCACTTT. Translation gives CASSYNGQSNSPLHF.

V gene TRBV4-2 combines with J gene TRBJ2-1; 10 bases are a match to TRBD2. The germline CDR1 and CDR2 sequences are LGHNA and YNFKEQ. The CDR3 extends over 18 amino acids. V lost 1 base to trimming and J lost 6 bases; unmatched junction nucleotides: 12. This CDR3 is CASSQVGSGGEVANEQFF. The CDR3 DNA follows: TGTGCCAGCAGCCAAGTCGGGAGCGGGGGGGAGGTAGCCAATGAGCAGTTCTTC.

The chain has TRBV12-3 or TRBV12-4 and TRBJ1-2, with TRBD1 identical over 8 bases. CDR3 length equals 13 residues. The V gene end was trimmed by 6 bases and the J gene end by 2 bases; junction bases not matched to a gene: 2. DNA for the CDR3: TGTGCCAGCAGAAGACAGGGGAACTATGGCTACACCTTC. As protein: CASRRQGNYGYTF.

Many counts were recorded for this clone. This chain links TRBV29-1 with TRBJ2-7; D may be TRBD1 (5 bases). CDR1 is SQVTM and CDR2 is ANQGSEA in the germline V gene. Trimming removed 2 bases at V and 3 bases at J, with 14 bases between. The CDR3 totals 14 residues. CDR3 protein: CSVELSGKGYEQYF. CDR3 DNA: TGCAGCGTTGAATTGTCAGGGAAAGGCTACGAGCAGTACTTC.

The V and J genes are TRBV7-8 and TRBJ2-7, with 7 positions matching TRBD2. The V gene's germline CDR1 is SGHVS and CDR2 FQNEAQ. This CDR3 comprises 15 residues. V shed 0 bases and J 3 bases; nucleotides not matched to a gene: 5. The CDR3 sequence: CASSLAFTGGYEQYF. CDR3 in DNA: TGTGCCAGCAGCTTAGCGTTTACGGGGGGCTACGAGCAGTACTTC.

The CDR3 nucleotides read TGTTTTGCGGACAGGGAACATAGCGGCTACACCTTC. It encodes CFADREHSGYTF. The chain joins TRBV6-5 to TRBJ1-2; 8 bases fit TRBD1. Germline V gene data show CDR1 as MNHEY and CDR2 as SVGAGI. This CDR3 is built from 12 residues.